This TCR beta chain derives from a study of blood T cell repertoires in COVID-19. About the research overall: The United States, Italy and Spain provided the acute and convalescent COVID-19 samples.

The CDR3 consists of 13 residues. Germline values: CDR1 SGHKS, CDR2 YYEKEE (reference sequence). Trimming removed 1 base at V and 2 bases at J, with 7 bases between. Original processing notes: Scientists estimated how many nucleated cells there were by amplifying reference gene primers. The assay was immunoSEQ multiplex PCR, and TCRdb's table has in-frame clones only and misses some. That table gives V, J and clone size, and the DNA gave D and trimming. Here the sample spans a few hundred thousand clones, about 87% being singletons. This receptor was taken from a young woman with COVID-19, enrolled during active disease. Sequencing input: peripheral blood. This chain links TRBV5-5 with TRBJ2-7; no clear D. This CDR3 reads CASSLLRAYEQYF. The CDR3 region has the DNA TGTGCCAGCAGCTTGCTGCGAGCCTACGAGCAGTACTTC.